This is a list of T cell receptor beta chains from one sample in a study of blood T cell repertoires in COVID-19. TCRdb's table, derived via immunoSEQ multiplex PCR, lists solely in-frame clones and lacks some. Here the sample spans 230,000 or so clones, 80% to 85% being singletons. Sequenced input: PBMCs or T cells enriched from blood (not recorded which). The receptors come from a man aged 50 or older who had recovered from COVID-19. Each CDR3 is given with its conserved first and last residue. A D gene is named only where the DNA matches it firmly. Size is stated for part of the rows, as once, few or many counts, or as a class when the clone is expanded.

abundance,v_gene,j_gene,d_gene,CDR3nt,CDR3aa
NA,TRBV10-3,TRBJ1-2,TRBD1,TGTGCCATCAGTGAAGACAGGGCTAACTATGGCTACACCTTC,CAISEDRANYGYTF
NA,TRBV7-8,TRBJ2-5,TRBD1,TGTGCCAGCAGCTTACACAGGGGAGAGTCGGAGACCCAGTACTTC,CASSLHRGESETQYF
NA,TRBV7-8,TRBJ2-7,TRBD1,TGTGCCAGCAGCGCGTACAGGGGGATCGGTTACGAGCAGTACTTC,CASSAYRGIGYEQYF
NA,TRBV5-1,TRBJ2-5,NA,TGCGCCAGCAGCTTGGCCGCGGCAGGGCAAGAGACCCAGTACTTC,CASSLAAAGQETQYF
NA,TRBV7-2,TRBJ2-2,TRBD2,TGTGCCAGCAGCCCCATCGGACTAGCGGGAGTGTTAGACACCGGGGAGCTGTTTTTT,CASSPIGLAGVLDTGELFF
NA,TRBV4-1,TRBJ2-5,NA,TGCGCCAGCAGCCAAGAGAGGGACCAAGAGACCCAGTACTTC,CASSQERDQETQYF
NA,TRBV18,TRBJ2-3,NA,TGTGCCAGCTCCCCCGGACCGGGAGTGTTCACAGATACGCAGTATTTT,CASSPGPGVFTDTQYF
NA,TRBV19,TRBJ1-5,TRBD1,TGTGCCAGTATAGGGGACAGCTATCAGCCCCAGCATTTT,CASIGDSYQPQHF
few,TRBV6-4,TRBJ2-7,NA,TGTGCCAGCAGGGGCAGGGCTTCCTACGAGCAGTACTTC,CASRGRASYEQYF
NA,TRBV7-3,TRBJ1-1,NA,TGTGCCAGCAGCCCTGTAAGGGGCACTGAAGCTTTCTTT,CASSPVRGTEAFF
NA,TRBV19,TRBJ1-4,TRBD1,TGTGCCAGTAGTTTGGGGGGACAGGGGGCGCTTGGAAAACTGTTTTTT,CASSLGGQGALGKLFF
NA,TRBV6-7,TRBJ2-7,TRBD2,TGTGCCAGCAGTTACCCTCCCGCTAGCGGGGGGGCCGGCGGCGAGCAGTACTTC,CASSYPPASGGAGGEQYF
NA,TRBV7-8,TRBJ2-7,NA,TGTGCCAGCAGCTTAGGACAGCCCTACGAGCAGTACTTC,CASSLGQPYEQYF
NA,TRBV7-2,TRBJ2-1,TRBD2,TGTGCCAGCAGCTTAGCTAGTCTAGCGGTATACAATGAGCAGTTCTTC,CASSLASLAVYNEQFF
NA,TRBV28,TRBJ1-2,NA,TGTGCCAGCCGACCCGGAGGGCCAGGGAACTATGGCTACACCTTC,CASRPGGPGNYGYTF
NA,TRBV4-1,TRBJ1-4,NA,TGCGCCAGCAGCCAAGCTCCGCCCCGGGGTTCGGGCTTTAGGGTTTGGTTT,CASSQAPPRGSGFRVWF
NA,TRBV18,TRBJ2-3,TRBD2,TGTGCCAGCTCATCGTCTAGCGGGGAAGATACGCAGTATTTT,CASSSSSGEDTQYF
once,TRBV13,TRBJ2-7,TRBD1,TGTGCCAGCAGCTCACCGGGACAGGGTTACGAGCAGTACTTC,CASSSPGQGYEQYF
NA,TRBV3-1/TRBV3-2,TRBJ2-7,TRBD1,TGTGCCAGCAGCCAAAACAGGGGGCTTGGGTCCTACGAGCAGTACTTC,CASSQNRGLGSYEQYF
NA,TRBV25-1,TRBJ1-4,NA,TGTGCCAGCAGTGAGTGGGGCGCGGTTGAAAAACTGTTTTTT,CASSEWGAVEKLFF
NA,TRBV5-1,TRBJ1-5,NA,TGCGCCAGCAGCTTTGGCGGGAATCAGCCCCAGCATTTT,CASSFGGNQPQHF
many,TRBV7-8,TRBJ2-7,NA,TGTGCCAGCAGCTTAGAGATTAGCTCCTACGAGCAGTACTTC,CASSLEISSYEQYF
NA,TRBV28,TRBJ2-5,NA,TGTGCCAGCAGCCCCACCAGAGAGACCCAGTACTTC,CASSPTRETQYF
few,TRBV9,TRBJ1-1,NA,TGTGCCAGCAGCGTAGGAGGGTGGGGCACTGAAGCTTTCTTT,CASSVGGWGTEAFF
NA,TRBV4-1,TRBJ1-2,TRBD1,TGCGCCAGCAGCCAAGAAGCGGGGCAGGGGGCTATCTATGGCTACACCTTC,CASSQEAGQGAIYGYTF
NA,TRBV5-4,TRBJ2-7,NA,TGTGCCAGCAGCTTCACAGGGTCCCACGAGCAGTACTTC,CASSFTGSHEQYF
NA,TRBV12-3/TRBV12-4,TRBJ2-1,NA,TGTGCCTCAGATGGCAGGGTTGTTAATGAGCAGTTCTTC,CASDGRVVNEQFF
NA,TRBV2,TRBJ1-2,TRBD1,TGTGCCAGCAGTTGGGGACAGGGAGAGAACTATGGCTACACCTTC,CASSWGQGENYGYTF
NA,TRBV7-2,TRBJ2-3,NA,TGTGCCAGCAGCTTAGCCAGGGCGGTAGATACGCAGTATTTT,CASSLARAVDTQYF
few,TRBV7-9,TRBJ2-1,NA,TGTGCCAGCAGTTACGTCTCTAGCGCTATTGAGCAGTTCTTC,CASSYVSSAIEQFF
NA,TRBV29-1,TRBJ1-5,NA,TGCAGCGTTTCAGACCCGGAGACCAATCAGCCCCAGCATTTT,CSVSDPETNQPQHF
once,TRBV10-1,TRBJ2-1,NA,TGCGCCAGCAGTGACCGCGCGGGGCTCGGGTACAATGAGCAGTTCTTC,CASSDRAGLGYNEQFF
NA,TRBV3-1/TRBV3-2,TRBJ2-7,TRBD2,TGTGCCAGCAGCCGTTATGGGGGGGCCTACGAGCAGTACTTC,CASSRYGGAYEQYF
NA,TRBV3-1/TRBV3-2,TRBJ2-2,TRBD2,TGTGCCAGCAGCCAAGCTCGGAATTTAGCGGGAGGCGAGGAGCTGTTTTTT,CASSQARNLAGGEELFF
NA,TRBV4-1,TRBJ2-7,TRBD2,TGCGCCAGCAGCCCTCTCGGACTAGCGGACTACGAGCAGTACTTC,CASSPLGLADYEQYF
NA,TRBV5-1,TRBJ2-3,TRBD2,TGCGCCAGCAGCCGCGCGGGGGAGGACACAGATACGCAGTATTTT,CASSRAGEDTDTQYF
NA,TRBV6-4,TRBJ2-1,NA,TGTGCCAGCAGTGACAAGGGGAACACCTACAATGAGCAGTTCTTC,CASSDKGNTYNEQFF
NA,TRBV29-1,TRBJ2-1,NA,TGCAGCGTTGTCCGGGGGATAGTTCTGAGTGAGCAGTTCTTC,CSVVRGIVLSEQFF
NA,TRBV10-1,TRBJ1-1,NA,TGCGCCAGCAGTGAGTCTGGCAGGGGAACTGAAGCTTTCTTT,CASSESGRGTEAFF
NA,TRBV28,TRBJ2-7,NA,TGTGCCAGCAGTAGGGGGGGCCCTCCCTACGAGCAGTACTTC,CASSRGGPPYEQYF
NA,TRBV6-1,TRBJ1-6,NA,TGTGCCAGCAGTGAAGCAAGGCAGGGAATTTCACCCCTCCACTTT,CASSEARQGISPLHF
NA,TRBV19,TRBJ2-3,TRBD1,TGTGCCAGTAGAACGACAGGGACCACAGATACGCAGTATTTT,CASRTTGTTDTQYF
NA,TRBV6-5,TRBJ1-3,NA,TGTGCCAGCACCACGGGGGGCTCTGGAAACACCATATATTTT,CASTTGGSGNTIYF
NA,TRBV5-1,TRBJ2-2,NA,TGCGCCAGCAGCATAACAGGGAACACCGGGGAGCTGTTTTTT,CASSITGNTGELFF
NA,TRBV28,TRBJ2-7,TRBD2,TGTGCCAGCAGTGCATATAGCGGGAGTCCCGAGCAGTACTTC,CASSAYSGSPEQYF
NA,TRBV11-3,TRBJ2-7,NA,TGTGCCAGCAGCGTCGGACTTGGGAGCTCCTACGAGCAGTACTTC,CASSVGLGSSYEQYF
once,TRBV10-2,TRBJ2-5,TRBD2,TGCGCCAGTGGACCGGGAGGGAAAGAGACCCAGTACTTC,CASGPGGKETQYF
NA,TRBV5-4,TRBJ2-1,NA,TGTGCCAGCAGCCCTGACCCGGGACTCAATGAGCAGTTCTTC,CASSPDPGLNEQFF
NA,TRBV30,TRBJ2-5,TRBD2,TGTGCCTGGAACGGCGGGGGACCCCAAGAGACCCAGTACTTC,CAWNGGGPQETQYF
NA,TRBV11-1,TRBJ2-7,TRBD1,TGTGCCAGCAGCCCGAGGACAGGGGGCTTGGTGGGGCAGTACTTC,CASSPRTGGLVGQYF
NA,TRBV23-1,TRBJ2-5,TRBD2,TGCGCCAGCAGTCACGTTGCTCTAGCGGGAGGAAAACAAGAGACCCAGTACTTC,CASSHVALAGGKQETQYF
NA,TRBV19,TRBJ2-2,TRBD1,TGTGCCAGTAGTAGGCGACAGGGTCTGAGCGGGGAGCTGTTTTTT,CASSRRQGLSGELFF
few,TRBV28,TRBJ2-7,TRBD1,TGTGCCAGCAGTTCCACAGGACAGGGATCCTACGAGCAGTACTTC,CASSSTGQGSYEQYF
once,TRBV19,TRBJ1-1,NA,TGTGCCAGTAGTAAACAGGTGGGGGCGAGGAACACTGAAGCTTTCTTT,CASSKQVGARNTEAFF